What follows are 4 T cell receptor beta chains derived from one specimen sequenced in a study of blood T cell repertoires in COVID-19. TCRdb keeps only in-frame clones here, not all; method: immunoSEQ multiplex PCR. The sample lists roughly 450,000 clones, about 90% occurring once. Sequenced input: PBMCs or T cells enriched from blood (not recorded which). The origin of the receptors is a man aged 18 to 30 who had recovered from COVID-19.

The chain couples TRBV19 to TRBJ1-5; 7 bases agree with TRBD1. Looked up from germline, CDR1 is LNHDA and CDR2 is SQIVND (reference sequence). J gave up 5 bases and V 6 bases, and 10 bases lay outside the gene matches. This CDR3 is built from 15 residues. CDR3 DNA: TGTGCCAGTAGCGATGGGGACAGCGGATATCAGCCCCAGCATTTT. It yields the protein CASSDGDSGYQPQHF.

The rearrangement uses TRBV5-1 and TRBJ2-5, with TRBD1 identical over 7 bases. V was clipped by 4 bases and J by 3 bases; unmatched bases: 12. CDR1 and CDR2 from the germline V gene are SGHRS and YFSETQ. The CDR3 has 16 amino acids. CDR3 residues: CASSASLGQLKETQYF. The CDR3 region has the DNA TGCGCCAGCAGCGCAAGTTTGGGACAGCTAAAAGAGACCCAGTACTTC. Full variable domain (rest looked up from reference TRBV5-1 and TRBJ2-5): KAGVTQTPRYLIKTRGQQVTLSCSPISGHRSVSWYQQTPGQGLQFLFEYFSETQRNKGNFPGRFSGRQFSNSRSEMNVSTLELGDSALYLCASSASLGQLKETQYFGPGTRLLVL.

This chain connects TRBV28 to TRBJ1-3; D gene uncertain. This CDR3 has 14 amino acids. The germline V gene encodes CDR1 MDHEN and CDR2 SYDVKM. Trimming took 7 bases from V and 0 from J, leaving 10 bases between them. The CDR3: CASITRSSGNTIYF. CDR3 DNA: TGTGCCAGCATAACGCGGAGCTCTGGAAACACCATATATTTT.

To note about this clone: Other DNA sequences of this sample code for an identical CDR3. This rearrangement joins TRBV3-1 (or the pseudogene TRBV3-2) to TRBJ1-2; D gene uncertain. The CDR3 sequence is 13 residues long. Germline loops: CDR1 LGHDT, CDR2 YNNKEL (reference sequence). V lost 1 base and J lost 4, with 7 bases in between. CDR3: CASSQGAGYGYTF. DNA of the CDR3: TGTGCCAGCAGCCAAGGGGCCGGCTATGGCTACACCTTC.